One and the same sample provided the 24 T cell receptor beta chains below, sequenced in a study of TIL therapy for anti-PD-1-resistant metastatic lung cancer. This was the immunoSEQ v3 assay. Here immunoSEQ multiplex PCR was the method, and the copy in TCRdb shows in-frame clones only, minus some. The table lists approximately 97,000 clones, under 70% of them singletons. Regarding time point: pre-treatment sample, taken before nivolumab and TIL therapy. Tumor tissue came from excised metastases, mostly pleural nodules or supraclavicular lymph nodes. Sequencing was performed on tumor tissue, taken at baseline. All receptors come from a person aged 25 to 80 with non-small cell lung cancer.

This clone was found a few times. The chain is built from TRBV29-1 and TRBJ1-1; D uncertain. CDR1 and CDR2 (germline): SQVTM, ANQGSEA. The CDR3 has 12 residues. The germline V and J ends were trimmed by 4 bases and 6 bases, with 12 bases remaining between them. CDR3 in DNA: TGCAGCGTTGTGGTGCGCGGGGCTGAAGCTTTCTTT. It encodes CSVVVRGAEAFF.

V and J are TRBV6-1 and TRBJ1-6; tentatively, D is TRBD1 (5 bases). The CDR3 runs 13 residues. Germline V gene sequence: CDR1 MNHNS, CDR2 SASEGT. V dropped 3 bases and J dropped 6 bases, with 6 bases sitting between them. CDR3 DNA: TGTGCCAGCAGTGATAGGGGTAATTCACCCCTCCACTTT. Its translation: CASSDRGNSPLHF.

This sequence joins TRBV7-2 and TRBJ2-1, with D unclear. V lost 3 bases to trimming and J lost 5 bases, with 14 bases between them. The CDR3 totals 15 residues. CDR1 is SGHTA, CDR2 FQGNSA, per germline. CDR3 DNA sequence: TGTGCCAGCAGCTTCTCGGGTCGGATGGACAATGAGCAGTTCTTC. As protein: CASSFSGRMDNEQFF.

The V call is TRBV2, the J call TRBJ2-7; maybe TRBD2 (5 bases). The CDR3 has 14 residues. The V and J ends lost 7 bases and 0 bases respectively, with 13 bases between them. From germline, CDR1 is SNHLY and CDR2 FYNNEI. The CDR3 here is CASTVDLFSYEQYF. The CDR3 DNA follows: TGTGCCAGCACCGTGGACTTGTTCTCCTACGAGCAGTACTTC.

This clone was recorded a few times. The chain combines TRBV7-2 with TRBJ2-7; D is uncertain. CDR1 is SGHTA, CDR2 FQGNSA, per germline. V lost 5 bases to trimming and J lost 0 bases, with 8 bases between them. The CDR3 sequence is 13 residues long. The CDR3 sequence: CASSVGISYEQYF. CDR3 nucleotide sequence: TGTGCCAGCAGCGTAGGGATCTCCTACGAGCAGTACTTC.

This sequence joins TRBV24-1 and TRBJ1-2; the D is unclear. Per the germline V gene, CDR1 is KGHDR and CDR2 is SFDVKD. This CDR3 comprises 14 residues. V gave up 0 bases and J gave up 2 bases, with 6 bases separating them. The CDR3 is CATSDLDGNYGYTF. The CDR3 coding sequence is TGTGCCACCAGTGATTTGGACGGAAACTATGGCTACACCTTC.

The chain employs TRBV7-2 and TRBJ2-1, with 8 positions matching TRBD2. Germline V gives CDR1 SGHTA, CDR2 FQGNSA. CDR3 length: 15 amino acids. After removal of 0 bases from V and 8 bases from J, the junction contained 6 bases not matched to a gene. The DNA for the CDR3 is TGTGCCAGCAGCTTAGCGCTAGCGGGCACCGATGAGCAGTTCTTC. This encodes CASSLALAGTDEQFF. The complete variable domain, with remaining parts taken from reference TRBV7-2 and TRBJ2-1, reads GAGVSQSPSNKVTEKGKDVELRCDPISGHTALYWYRQSLGQGLEFLIYFQGNSAPDKSGLPSDRFSAERTGGSVSTLTIQRTQQEDSAVYLCASSLALAGTDEQFFGPGTRLTVL.

The J gene is TRBJ2-7, the V gene TRBV7-2; TRBD2 agrees at 14 bases. Trimming cost V 5 bases and J 6 bases; bases outside gene matches: 6. CDR1 and CDR2 (germline): SGHTA, FQGNSA. The CDR3 consists of 15 residues. CDR3 sequence: CASSPRTSGRPEQYF. The CDR3 DNA sequence: TGTGCCAGCAGCCCCCGGACTAGCGGGAGGCCCGAGCAGTACTTC.

This chain uses TRBV24-1 with TRBJ2-3; 13 bases agree with TRBD2. Per germline, CDR1 KGHDR and CDR2 SFDVKD. The CDR3 loop spans 19 amino acids. J was trimmed by 8 bases and V by 3 bases; bases with no gene match: 16. The CDR3: CATSDPPFRLAGGHGTQYF. CDR3 coding DNA: TGTGCCACCAGTGATCCCCCCTTCCGACTAGCGGGGGGCCATGGTACGCAGTATTTT.

V and J are TRBV19 and TRBJ2-1; D gene unclear. The CDR3 covers 15 residues. Germline CDR1 reads LNHDA; CDR2 reads SQIVND (reference sequence). Trimming removed 9 bases from V and 0 bases from J, with 15 bases in between. The CDR3 region is CASATPGSSYNEQFF. CDR3 bases: TGTGCCAGCGCCACGCCGGGCAGCTCCTACAATGAGCAGTTCTTC.

This rearrangement joins TRBV3-1 (or the pseudogene TRBV3-2) to TRBJ2-7; 8 bases agree with TRBD2. The V gene's germline CDR1 is LGHDT and CDR2 YNNKEL (reference sequence). V was clipped by 6 bases and J by 0 bases; unmatched bases: 4. The CDR3 length is 14 residues. This CDR3 is CASRASGSSYEQYF. The CDR3 DNA is TGTGCCAGCAGGGCCAGCGGGAGCTCCTACGAGCAGTACTTC.

The V and J genes are TRBV13 and TRBJ2-7, with a weak D call TRBD2 (5 bases). The CDR3 has 13 amino acids. Deletions cut 5 bases from V and 3 bases from J, with 11 bases between. CDR1 is PRHDT, CDR2 FYEKMQ, per germline (reference sequence). The CDR3 sequence is CASSPGLLYEQYF. The CDR3 DNA follows: TGTGCCAGCAGCCCTGGACTCCTCTACGAGCAGTACTTC.

This chain links TRBV5-1 with TRBJ1-1, with 7 bases matching TRBD1. V trimming: 2 bases; J trimming: 5 bases; junction bases outside the gene matches: 6. CDR1 is SGHRS and CDR2 is YFSETQ in the germline V gene. CDR3 length equals 14 residues. CDR3 DNA: TGCGCCAGCAGCTTCCAGGGGGTAGGGACTGAAGCTTTCTTT. It is translated as CASSFQGVGTEAFF.

The V and J genes are TRBV6-2 or TRBV6-3 and TRBJ2-5, with TRBD1 identical over 10 bases. This CDR3 has 17 amino acids. After removal of 2 bases from V and 4 bases from J, the junction contained 10 bases not matched to a gene. CDR1 and CDR2 (germline): MNHEY, SVGEGT. CDR3 sequence: CASSYPGQGVARETQYF. The CDR3, as DNA: TGTGCCAGCAGTTACCCTGGACAGGGGGTAGCTCGAGAGACCCAGTACTTC.

The chain has TRBV28 and TRBJ1-3; TRBD1 matches 12 bases. The germline V gene encodes CDR1 MDHEN and CDR2 SYDVKM. The ends lost 1 base at V and 4 bases at J; junction bases unmatched: 5. This CDR3 is 17 amino acids long. CDR3: CASSLSGQGARGNTIYF. The CDR3 DNA follows: TGTGCCAGCAGTTTATCGGGACAGGGGGCGCGAGGAAACACCATATATTTT.

J is TRBJ2-5 and V is TRBV6-5; D gene unclear. Germline V CDR1 and CDR2: MNHEY, SVGAGI. Trimming took 6 bases from V and 7 from J, leaving 12 bases between them. The CDR3 sequence is 12 residues long. The DNA for the CDR3 is TGTGCCAGCAGCCCGGGCCTAGGGACCCAGTACTTC. Its protein product is CASSPGLGTQYF.

V usage is TRBV30 and J usage is TRBJ2-3; a weak D match, TRBD2 (6 bases). CDR1 is GTSNPN and CDR2 is SVGIG in the germline V gene (reference sequence). The CDR3 is made up of 15 amino acids. Trimming removed 4 bases from V and 2 bases from J, with 16 bases in between. CDR3 amino acids: CAWIGRGRYTDTQYF. Written as DNA, the CDR3 is TGTGCCTGGATCGGCCGGGGGAGATACACAGATACGCAGTATTTT.

V usage is TRBV5-8 and J usage is TRBJ2-3, with D unresolved. CDR3 length: 15 residues. Germline-derived CDR1 and CDR2 are SGHTS and YDEGEE. Trimming removed 4 bases at V and 9 bases at J, with 21 bases between. The DNA of the CDR3 is TGTGCCAGCAGCATCGGTAATTCTGCCCAAGGCACGCAGTATTTT. It specifies CASSIGNSAQGTQYF.

V gene TRBV5-6 combines with J gene TRBJ2-3; D is possibly TRBD1 (6 bases). CDR1 SGHDT and CDR2 YYEEEE come from the germline V gene. This CDR3 has 16 amino acids. The germline V and J ends were trimmed by 3 bases and 2 bases, with 16 bases remaining between them. The CDR3 DNA reads TGTGCCAGCAGCTCCTCGGGACACCATCACACAGATACGCAGTATTTT. Translation gives CASSSSGHHHTDTQYF.

Regarding this clone: The same CDR3 also results from other DNA sequences found in this sample. J is TRBJ2-7 and V is TRBV9; D is undetermined. The ends were cut back, 4 bases at V and 0 bases at J, with 11 bases in the middle. The CDR3 is 14 amino acids. Germline values: CDR1 SGDLS, CDR2 YYNGEE. The CDR3 region has the DNA TGTGCCAGCAGCCCTTCCCCGAGCTCCTACGAGCAGTACTTC. Amino acid sequence: CASSPSPSSYEQYF.

CDR3 bases: TGCGCCAGCAGCCGAGCGGGATCGGGTTACGAGCAGTACTTC. Amino acids: CASSRAGSGYEQYF. This sequence joins TRBV5-1 and TRBJ2-7; the match to TRBD2 covers 7 bases. Germline V lookup: CDR1 SGHRS, CDR2 YFSETQ. The V and J ends lost 4 bases and 4 bases, in that order; junction bases with no gene match: 8. CDR3 length: 14 amino acids.

The rearrangement joins TRBV4-2 to TRBJ2-3; 11 nucleotides align to TRBD2. The CDR3 spans 18 residues. Germline V gene lookup returns CDR1 LGHNA and CDR2 YNFKEQ. J was trimmed by 7 bases and V by 6 bases; bases with no gene match: 18. CDR3 nucleotide sequence: TGTGCCAGCAGTCACAGCATATATAGCGGGGGGGAAGTATATACGCAGTATTTT. Translation: CASSHSIYSGGEVYTQYF.

A few counts support this clone. J is TRBJ1-2 and V is TRBV5-1; D gene ambiguous. The V end was cut by 5 bases, the J end by 7 bases, with 15 bases between. The CDR3 has 13 amino acids. Germline assignment: CDR1 SGHRS and CDR2 YFSETQ. CDR3 region: CASRGPGNGGYTF. The CDR3 DNA follows: TGCGCCAGCAGAGGACCAGGAAACGGTGGCTACACCTTC.

The rearrangement links TRBV12-3 or TRBV12-4 to TRBJ1-2; D call uncertain. The V gene lost 2 bases and the J gene lost 8 bases, with 9 bases spanning the gap. CDR3 length: 12 amino acids. CDR3 region: CASSLNGIGYTF. DNA of the CDR3: TGTGCCAGCAGTTTAAACGGTATAGGCTACACCTTC.